These 28 T cell receptor beta chains originate from one sample sequenced in a study of blood T cell repertoires in COVID-19. Clones were read by immunoSEQ multiplex PCR, and TCRdb kept only the in-frame ones, dropping some. In the table there are around 190,000 clones, around 84% of which are singletons. Sequencing was carried out using peripheral blood. The receptors originated from a human donor in a cohort sampled during active COVID-19.

The gene calls are TRBV28 and TRBJ2-7; TRBD1 might be the D (6 bases). The CDR3 length is 14 residues. CDR1 and CDR2 from the germline V gene are MDHEN and SYDVKM. With 5 bases removed from V and 3 bases from J, the gap between germline ends came to 14 bases. The CDR3 region has the DNA TGTGCCAGCAGTCCCGGACAGCAACTCTACGAGCAGTACTTC. This codes for CASSPGQQLYEQYF.

V is TRBV9 and J is TRBJ1-2; D might be TRBD1 (5 bases). V lost 0 bases to trimming and J lost 8 bases, with 14 bases between them. This CDR3 comprises 14 residues. Per the germline V gene, CDR1 is SGDLS and CDR2 is YYNGEE. CDR3 DNA sequence: TGTGCCAGCAGCGTAGGACGGGGGAGAGGAGGCTACACCTTC. Amino acids: CASSVGRGRGGYTF.

The chain combines TRBV4-2 with TRBJ1-3; D is unresolved. This CDR3 spans 15 amino acids. Germline values: CDR1 LGHNA, CDR2 YNFKEQ. The ends were cut back, 5 bases at V and 0 bases at J, with 11 bases in the middle. The CDR3 DNA follows: TGTGCCAGCAGCATACATGCCTTCTCTGGAAACACCATATATTTT. This codes for CASSIHAFSGNTIYF.

The rearrangement links TRBV28 to TRBJ2-1, with 11 bases fitting TRBD1. Germline CDR1 is MDHEN and CDR2 is SYDVKM. This CDR3 has 17 residues. J gave up 6 bases and V 4 bases, and 11 bases lay outside the gene matches. In DNA form, the CDR3 reads TGTGCCAGCAGTTCTATATCCCGGACAGGGGGCCGCAATGAGCAGTTCTTC. This encodes CASSSISRTGGRNEQFF.

The chain carries TRBV7-2 and TRBJ1-5; TRBD1 is a possible D gene (6 bases). Looked up from germline, CDR1 is SGHTA and CDR2 is FQGNSA. This CDR3 comprises 15 residues. Trimming removed 3 bases from V and 2 bases from J, with 11 bases in between. CDR3 in DNA: TGTGCCAGCAGCTTTTCGTGGACAGGCAATCAGCCCCAGCATTTT. It is translated as CASSFSWTGNQPQHF.

The chain employs TRBV18 and TRBJ1-1; unclear D gene. The germline V and J ends were trimmed by 3 bases and 0 bases, with 5 bases remaining between them. Per germline, CDR1 KGHSH and CDR2 LQKENI. There are 13 residues in the CDR3. CDR3 coding DNA: TGTGCCAGCTCACCCAGGCTGAACACTGAAGCTTTCTTT. Protein: CASSPRLNTEAFF.

V gene TRBV5-5 combines with J gene TRBJ2-7, with TRBD2 matching 8 bases. From germline, CDR1 is SGHKS and CDR2 YYEKEE (reference sequence). The CDR3 loop spans 15 amino acids. Unmatched junction bases numbered 8, after V lost 4 bases and J lost 2 bases. DNA of the CDR3: TGTGCCAGCAGCCGAGGACTAGCACCCACCTACGAGCAGTACTTC. This sequence encodes CASSRGLAPTYEQYF.

V gene TRBV7-9 combines with J gene TRBJ1-3; TRBD1 agrees at 8 bases. The germline CDR1 and CDR2 sequences are SEHNR and FQNEAQ (reference sequence). CDR3 length: 14 residues. V shed 4 bases and J 6 bases; nucleotides not matched to a gene: 5. The CDR3 nucleotides read TGTGCCAGCAGCTCCGGACAGGGAGAAAACACCATATATTTT. It codes for CASSSGQGENTIYF.

The V gene is TRBV10-3, the J gene TRBJ1-5; D is uncertain. The CDR3 spans 16 residues. Germline V gene lookup returns CDR1 ENHRY and CDR2 SYGVKD. V was cut by 0 bases and J by 1 base, with 10 bases left in between. The CDR3 sequence is CAISESNTPSNQPQHF. The DNA for the CDR3 is TGTGCCATCAGTGAGTCGAACACCCCCAGCAATCAGCCCCAGCATTTT.

CDR3 sequence (DNA): TGCGCCAGCAGCCAAGATTTGGGCTGGCGGTTCTTC. This gives the protein CASSQDLGWRFF. The chain couples TRBV4-1 to TRBJ2-1, with no clear D. The V gene's germline CDR1 is MGHRA and CDR2 YSYEKL. The CDR3 length is 12 residues. Trimming took off 0 bases at V and 15 bases at J, with 12 bases between the two ends.

The rearrangement links TRBV29-1 to TRBJ2-7; D possibly corresponds to TRBD2 (6 bases). Trimming took off 1 base at V and 3 bases at J, with 16 bases between the two ends. Per germline, CDR1 SQVTM and CDR2 ANQGSEA. This CDR3 comprises 15 residues. DNA for the CDR3: TGCAGCGTTGAAGCGGACCCGGGACTGGACTACGAGCAGTACTTC. It is translated as CSVEADPGLDYEQYF.

V gene TRBV2 combines with J gene TRBJ2-5, with a tentative D call TRBD1 (5 bases). This CDR3 region has 12 residues. CDR1 is SNHLY, CDR2 FYNNEI, per germline. Trimming removed 7 bases at V and 2 bases at J, with 8 bases between. CDR3 amino acids: CASKQEQETQYF. Here the CDR3 DNA reads TGTGCCAGCAAACAGGAGCAAGAGACCCAGTACTTC.

The gene calls are TRBV20-1 and TRBJ2-2, with D possibly TRBD2 on 6 matching bases. Germline assignment: CDR1 DFQATT and CDR2 SNEGSKA (reference sequence). Trimming removed 5 bases from V and 7 bases from J, with 8 bases in between. CDR3 length: 11 amino acids. In DNA, the CDR3 is TGCAGTGCTGGGGGACTCGGGGAGCTGTTTTTT. Translating it yields CSAGGLGELFF.

The chain is built from TRBV5-5 and TRBJ2-3; D is perhaps TRBD2 (6 bases). V gave up 0 bases and J gave up 0 bases, with 8 bases separating them. CDR3 size: 15 residues. CDR1 is SGHKS, CDR2 YYEKEE, per germline (reference sequence). The CDR3 protein is CASSLVAASTDTQYF. In DNA, the CDR3 is TGTGCCAGCAGCTTGGTAGCGGCCAGCACAGATACGCAGTATTTT.

The chain couples TRBV5-1 to TRBJ2-3, with 9 bases identical to TRBD2. The CDR3 covers 16 residues. V was pared by 7 bases and J by 3 bases, with 12 bases of the junction left unmatched. Germline CDR1 and CDR2: SGHRS and YFSETQ. Written as DNA, the CDR3 is TGCGCCAGCCGTGCTTTGGCTAGCGGGATGACAGATACGCAGTATTTT. Translation gives CASRALASGMTDTQYF.

V and J are TRBV7-2 and TRBJ2-1; 11 bases line up with TRBD2. The CDR3 spans 14 residues. The trim removed 3 bases at V and 7 bases at J, leaving 2 bases unmatched. Germline CDR1 and CDR2: SGHTA and FQGNSA. CDR3 DNA sequence: TGTGCCAGCAGCTTTTGGACTAGCGGGAATGAGCAGTTCTTC. This encodes CASSFWTSGNEQFF.

The chain links TRBV28 to TRBJ1-5; D might be TRBD1 (6 bases). There are 14 residues in the CDR3. CDR1 is MDHEN and CDR2 is SYDVKM in the germline V gene. Trimming removed 3 bases from V and 4 bases from J, with 10 bases in between. Here the CDR3 DNA reads TGTGCCAGCAGTTTCGGACAGTCGAATCAGCCCCAGCATTTT. Amino acid sequence: CASSFGQSNQPQHF. The whole variable domain, filled in from reference TRBV28 and TRBJ1-5, reads DVKVTQSSRYLVKRTGEKVFLECVQDMDHENMFWYRQDPGLGLRLIYFSYDVKMKEKGDIPEGYSVSREKKERFSLILESASTNQTSMYLCASSFGQSNQPQHFGDGTRLSIL.

J is TRBJ2-5 and V is TRBV6-5, with D perhaps matching TRBD1 (5 bases). V gave up 2 bases and J gave up 5 bases, with 12 bases separating them. The CDR3 length is 14 residues. Germline assignment: CDR1 MNHEY and CDR2 SVGAGI. CDR3 region: CASSYRQSAETQYF. CDR3 sequence (DNA): TGTGCCAGCAGTTACCGACAGTCCGCGGAGACCCAGTACTTC.

The rearrangement uses TRBV6-6 and TRBJ2-1; a possible D gene is TRBD2 (6 bases). There are 13 residues in the CDR3. V dropped 2 bases and J dropped 9 bases, with 11 bases sitting between them. The germline V gene encodes CDR1 MNHNY and CDR2 SVGAGI (reference sequence). CDR3 sequence (DNA): TGTGCCAGCAGTTACGCGCGGGGCGGTGAGCAGTTCTTC. As protein: CASSYARGGEQFF.

The rearrangement joins TRBV9 to TRBJ2-7; a weak D match, TRBD1 (6 bases). The germline V gene encodes CDR1 SGDLS and CDR2 YYNGEE. The CDR3 is 15 residues long. V was clipped by 2 bases and J by 0 bases, with 12 bases between them. The CDR3: CASSVGGGDSYEQYF. The DNA of the CDR3 is TGTGCCAGCAGCGTTGGGGGCGGTGACTCCTACGAGCAGTACTTC.

The rearrangement links TRBV2 to TRBJ2-7; 13 bases map to TRBD2. Germline V gene sequence: CDR1 SNHLY, CDR2 FYNNEI. V lost 5 bases to trimming and J lost 3 bases; unmatched junction nucleotides: 1. This CDR3 is built from 14 residues. The CDR3 nucleotides are TGTGCCAGCAGTAGACTAGCGGGAGGCTACGAGCAGTACTTC. Translating gives CASSRLAGGYEQYF. The full variable domain, in which reference TRBV2 and TRBJ2-7 provide the parts outside the CDR3, is EPEVTQTPSHQVTQMGQEVILRCVPISNHLYFYWYRQILGQKVEFLVSFYNNEISEKSEIFDDQFSVERPDGSNFTLKIRSTKLEDSAMYFCASSRLAGGYEQYFGPGTRLTVT.

The rearrangement joins TRBV11-2 to TRBJ1-2; 7 bases match TRBD1. The CDR3 consists of 15 residues. V shed 4 bases and J 4 bases; nucleotides not matched to a gene: 9. CDR1 and CDR2 from the germline V gene are SGHAT and FQNNGV. The CDR3 loop reads CASSYTGDAGYGYTF. The CDR3 nucleotides are TGTGCCAGCAGCTATACAGGGGATGCGGGCTATGGCTACACCTTC.

The J gene is TRBJ2-7, the V gene TRBV10-1; TRBD1 aligns across 10 bases. The CDR3 covers 13 residues. Germline CDR1 WNHNN, CDR2 SYGVQD (reference sequence). V trimming: 6 bases; J trimming: 6 bases; junction bases outside the gene matches: 5. Here the CDR3 reads CASSRTGGREQYF. The DNA for the CDR3 is TGCGCCAGCAGCCGGACAGGGGGTCGCGAGCAGTACTTC.

V gene TRBV29-1 combines with J gene TRBJ2-1, with D tentatively TRBD2 (6 bases). The CDR3 totals 15 residues. Trimming pared 2 bases from V and 1 base from J, leaving 12 bases between. The germline CDR1 and CDR2 sequences are SQVTM and ANQGSEA. The CDR3 loop is CSVEMAGPSYNEQFF. Here the CDR3 DNA reads TGCAGCGTTGAAATGGCGGGGCCATCCTACAATGAGCAGTTCTTC.

The V and J genes are TRBV19 and TRBJ2-1; tentative D call: TRBD2 (6 bases). Trimming pared 5 bases from V and 6 bases from J, leaving 17 bases between. The CDR3 length is 15 residues. In germline, CDR1 is LNHDA, CDR2 SQIVND (reference sequence). The chain's CDR3 is CASSEPGLSLNEQFF. CDR3 nucleotide sequence: TGTGCCAGTAGTGAACCGGGACTCTCGCTCAATGAGCAGTTCTTC.

The J gene is TRBJ1-4, the V gene TRBV19; TRBD1 agrees at 7 bases. V lost 4 bases to trimming and J lost 1 base; unmatched junction nucleotides: 12. CDR3 length: 18 residues. Per germline, CDR1 LNHDA and CDR2 SQIVND (reference sequence). CDR3 loop: CASSSLQGTGQTNEKLFF. In DNA, the CDR3 is TGTGCCAGTAGTAGCTTACAGGGGACCGGCCAAACTAATGAAAAACTGTTTTTT.

The chain couples TRBV11-2 to TRBJ1-1, with TRBD1 matching over 7 bases. The germline V gene encodes CDR1 SGHAT and CDR2 FQNNGV. V lost 5 bases and J lost 1; bases outside the gene matches: 10. The CDR3 length is 16 residues. CDR3 coding DNA: TGTGCCAGCAGCATAGGTCCCTCAGGGGGGAACACTGAAGCTTTCTTT. Protein sequence: CASSIGPSGGNTEAFF.

A few counts support this clone. This sequence joins TRBV5-8 and TRBJ1-5, with 7 bases identical to TRBD1. The CDR3 is made up of 15 amino acids. The germline V gene has CDR1 SGHTS and CDR2 YDEGEE. The ends lost 4 bases at V and 3 bases at J; junction bases unmatched: 7. The CDR3 DNA follows: TGTGCCAGCAGCCCGGGACAGAAGATCAATCAGCCCCAGCATTTT. Translated, it gives CASSPGQKINQPQHF.